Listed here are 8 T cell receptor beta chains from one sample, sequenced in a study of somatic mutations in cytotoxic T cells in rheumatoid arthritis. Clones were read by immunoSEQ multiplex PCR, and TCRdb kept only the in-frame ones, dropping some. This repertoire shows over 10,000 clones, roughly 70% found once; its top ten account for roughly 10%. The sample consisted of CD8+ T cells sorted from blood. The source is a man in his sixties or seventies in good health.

The CDR3 sequence: CASSLVPLAGVDTQYF. In DNA form, the CDR3 reads TGTGCCAGCAGCTTAGTCCCACTAGCGGGAGTGGATACGCAGTATTTT. This sequence joins TRBV7-9 and TRBJ2-3, with 11 bases matching TRBD2. Germline V gene lookup returns CDR1 SEHNR and CDR2 FQNEAQ (reference sequence). V lost 1 base to trimming and J lost 6 bases; unmatched junction nucleotides: 6. This CDR3 spans 16 amino acids.

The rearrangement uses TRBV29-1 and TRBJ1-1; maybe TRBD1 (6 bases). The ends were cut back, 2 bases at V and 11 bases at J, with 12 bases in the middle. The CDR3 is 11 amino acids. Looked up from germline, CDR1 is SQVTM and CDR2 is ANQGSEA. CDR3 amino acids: CSVETSGVAFF. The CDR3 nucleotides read TGCAGCGTTGAAACGTCAGGGGTGGCTTTCTTT. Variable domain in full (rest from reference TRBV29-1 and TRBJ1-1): SAVISQKPSRDICQRGTSLTIQCQVDSQVTMMFWYRQQPGQSLTLIATANQGSEATYESGFVIDKFPISRPNLTFSTLTVSNMSPEDSSIYLCSVETSGVAFFGQGTRLTVV.

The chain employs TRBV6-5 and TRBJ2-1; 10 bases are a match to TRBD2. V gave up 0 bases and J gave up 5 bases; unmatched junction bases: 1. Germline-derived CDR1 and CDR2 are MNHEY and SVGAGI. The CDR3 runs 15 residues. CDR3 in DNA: TGTGCCAGCAGTTACTCGAGCGGGAGGGACAATGAGCAGTTCTTC. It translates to CASSYSSGRDNEQFF.

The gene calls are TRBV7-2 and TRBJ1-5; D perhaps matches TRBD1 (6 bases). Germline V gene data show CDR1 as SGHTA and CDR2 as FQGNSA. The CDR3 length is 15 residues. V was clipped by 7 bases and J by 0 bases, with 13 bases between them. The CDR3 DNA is TGTGCCAGCACCGCGACAGGAAATAGCAATCAGCCCCAGCATTTT. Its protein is CASTATGNSNQPQHF. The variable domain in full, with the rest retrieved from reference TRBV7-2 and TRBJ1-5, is GAGVSQSPSNKVTEKGKDVELRCDPISGHTALYWYRQSLGQGLEFLIYFQGNSAPDKSGLPSDRFSAERTGGSVSTLTIQRTQQEDSAVYLCASTATGNSNQPQHFGDGTRLSIL.

Here the CDR3 DNA reads TGTGCCAGTAGTATAGGGGGGCTGAACACTGAAGCTTTCTTT. It specifies CASSIGGLNTEAFF. The rearrangement joins TRBV19 to TRBJ1-1; perhaps TRBD1 as D (6 bases). Trimming cost V 1 base and J 0 bases, with 6 bases left between them. Germline values: CDR1 LNHDA, CDR2 SQIVND (reference sequence). The CDR3 runs to 14 residues.

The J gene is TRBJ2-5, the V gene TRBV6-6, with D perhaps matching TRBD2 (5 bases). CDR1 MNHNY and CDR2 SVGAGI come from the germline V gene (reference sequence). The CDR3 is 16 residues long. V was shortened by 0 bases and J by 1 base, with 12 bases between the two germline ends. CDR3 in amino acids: CASSYSEEGLQETQYF. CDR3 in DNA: TGTGCCAGCAGTTACTCAGAAGAGGGCCTCCAAGAGACCCAGTACTTC.

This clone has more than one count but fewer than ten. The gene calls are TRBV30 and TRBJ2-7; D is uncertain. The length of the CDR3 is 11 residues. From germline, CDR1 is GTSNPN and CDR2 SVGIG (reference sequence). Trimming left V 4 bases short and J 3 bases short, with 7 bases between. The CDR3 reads CAWNVDYEQYF. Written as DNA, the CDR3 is TGTGCCTGGAATGTAGACTACGAGCAGTACTTC.

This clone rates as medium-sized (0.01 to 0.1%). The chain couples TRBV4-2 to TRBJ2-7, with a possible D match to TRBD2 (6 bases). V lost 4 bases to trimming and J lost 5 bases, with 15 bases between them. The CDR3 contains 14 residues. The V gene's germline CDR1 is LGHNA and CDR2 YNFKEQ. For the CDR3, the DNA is TGTGCCAGCAGCCTCTGGGAGGAAAGGGACGAGCAGTACTTC. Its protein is CASSLWEERDEQYF.